The rows below give T cell receptor beta chains drawn from one sample of a study of blood T cell repertoires in COVID-19. Method: immunoSEQ multiplex PCR; TCRdb's copy keeps in-frame clones and lacks some. The data show about 300,000 clones, approximately 82% seen once. The sample taken for sequencing was peripheral blood. These receptors all come from a woman aged 45-60 years with acute or convalescent COVID-19. CDR3s include the opening cysteine and the closing phenylalanine or tryptophan.

V gene	CDR3 protein
TRBV18	CASSRDATNEKLFF
TRBV7-9	CASSYLYTEAFF
TRBV30	CAWSRPGSANTEAFF
TRBV7-2	CASSFDSSYGYTF
TRBV3-1/TRBV3-2	CASSQVHASSDNEQFF
TRBV18	CASSPRTGGARTEAFF
TRBV2	CASTKSRDEAFF
TRBV6-5	CASSTNTGTANIQYF
TRBV30	CAWSVPGTDSTDTQYF
TRBV4-1	CASSQGRAQETQYF
TRBV9	CASSVGSGVGYEQYF
TRBV5-1	CASSLTPGTGDEKLFF
TRBV11-2	CASSPFGTGYTGELFF
TRBV5-6	CASSVLGQGKYGYTF
TRBV4-3	CASSQDASGRNTQYF
TRBV18	CASSTENTEAFF
TRBV19	CASSTSGIRTGNTIYF
TRBV25-1	CASSAGQGSRYTF
TRBV6-6	CASRQTGSETQYF
TRBV5-1	CASSDRVGDNEQFF
TRBV25-1	CASSESQGFHF
TRBV5-1	CASSPEGSNLAKNIQYF
TRBV2	CASSETSLAGGGNSGEQFF
TRBV5-1	CASSLPGGDTDTQYF
TRBV25-1	CATRLVSSYEQYF
TRBV3-1/TRBV3-2	CASSQAGLETQYF
TRBV19	CASSIDRGGQGTEAFF
TRBV4-1	CASSDRDRGLGNTIYF
TRBV12-3/TRBV12-4	CASSSEGGTEAFF
TRBV4-1	CASSQESRPGDTEAFF
TRBV6-5	CASRVLGTEQETQYF
TRBV4-1	CASSQRQGHTEAFF
TRBV29-1	CSLRDYAANEQFF
TRBV14	CAIKGQGWTEAFF
TRBV10-3	CAIQGSGNTIYF
TRBV2	CASRVGQGANYGYTF
TRBV11-1	CASRTSYNEQFF
TRBV19	CASSKGRGTALYGYTF
TRBV27	CASKVRGTDTQYF
TRBV2	CASTGQGITGELFF
TRBV7-7	CASSLGTLNTGELFF
TRBV18	CASRGYSNQPQHF
TRBV28	CASSFSEGYQPQHF
TRBV7-6	CASRSGRLATVGTQYF
TRBV19	CASSRDRPEYGYTF